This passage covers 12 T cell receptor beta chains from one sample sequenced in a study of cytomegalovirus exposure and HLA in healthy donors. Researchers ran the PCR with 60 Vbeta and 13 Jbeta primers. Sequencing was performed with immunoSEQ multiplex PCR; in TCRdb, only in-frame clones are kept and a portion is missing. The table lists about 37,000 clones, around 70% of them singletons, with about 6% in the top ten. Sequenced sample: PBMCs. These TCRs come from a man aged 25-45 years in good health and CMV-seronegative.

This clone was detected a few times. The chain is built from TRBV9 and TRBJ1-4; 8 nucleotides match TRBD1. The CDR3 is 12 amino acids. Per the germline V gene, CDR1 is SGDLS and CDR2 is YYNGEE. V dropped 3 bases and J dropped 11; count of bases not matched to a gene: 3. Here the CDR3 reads CASSADRGKLFF. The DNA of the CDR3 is TGTGCCAGCAGCGCCGACAGGGGCAAACTGTTTTTT.

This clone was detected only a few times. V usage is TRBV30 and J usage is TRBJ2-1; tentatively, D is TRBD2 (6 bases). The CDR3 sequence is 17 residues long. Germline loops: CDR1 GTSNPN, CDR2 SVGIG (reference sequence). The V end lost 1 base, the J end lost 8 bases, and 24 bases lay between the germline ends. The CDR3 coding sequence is TGTGCCTGGAGTGCCGGAGGGGCCCAGGCGAGGTTTTATGAGCAGTTCTTC. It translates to CAWSAGGAQARFYEQFF.

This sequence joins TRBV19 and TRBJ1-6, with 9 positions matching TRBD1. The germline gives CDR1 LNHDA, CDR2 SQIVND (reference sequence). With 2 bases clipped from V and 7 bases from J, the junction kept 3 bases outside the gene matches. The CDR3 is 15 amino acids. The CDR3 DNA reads TGTGCCAGTAGTATACCAGGGACAGGGAATTCACCCCTCCACTTT. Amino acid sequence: CASSIPGTGNSPLHF.

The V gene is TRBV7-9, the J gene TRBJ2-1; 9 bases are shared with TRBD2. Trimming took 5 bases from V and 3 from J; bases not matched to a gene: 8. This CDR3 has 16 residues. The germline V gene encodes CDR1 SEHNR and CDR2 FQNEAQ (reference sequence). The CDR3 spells CASSQTLAGDYNEQFF. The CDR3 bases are TGTGCCAGCAGCCAAACACTAGCGGGTGACTACAATGAGCAGTTCTTC.

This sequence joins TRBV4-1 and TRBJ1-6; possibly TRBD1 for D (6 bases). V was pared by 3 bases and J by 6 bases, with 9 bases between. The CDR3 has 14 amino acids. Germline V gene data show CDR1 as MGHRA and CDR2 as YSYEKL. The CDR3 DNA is TGCGCCAGCAGCCAGGGGGCTTTTAATTCACCCCTCCACTTT. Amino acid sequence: CASSQGAFNSPLHF.

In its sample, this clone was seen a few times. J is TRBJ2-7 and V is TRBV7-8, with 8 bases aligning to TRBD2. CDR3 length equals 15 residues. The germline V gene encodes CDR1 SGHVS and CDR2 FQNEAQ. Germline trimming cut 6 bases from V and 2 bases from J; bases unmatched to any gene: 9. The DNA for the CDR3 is TGTGCCAGCAGTTCGTCCGGCGGGGGGCCCTACGAGCAGTACTTC. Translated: CASSSSGGGPYEQYF.

CDR3 sequence (DNA): TGTGCCAGCAGTTTTCAGGGGGTGGGGAACACTGAAGCTTTCTTT. It encodes CASSFQGVGNTEAFF. This chain joins TRBV27 and TRBJ1-1, with 7 nucleotides matching TRBD1. The CDR3 has 15 residues. Losses at the gene ends were 3 bases for V and 1 base for J; bases not matched to a gene: 5. Germline V CDR1 and CDR2: MNHEY, SMNVEV (reference sequence).

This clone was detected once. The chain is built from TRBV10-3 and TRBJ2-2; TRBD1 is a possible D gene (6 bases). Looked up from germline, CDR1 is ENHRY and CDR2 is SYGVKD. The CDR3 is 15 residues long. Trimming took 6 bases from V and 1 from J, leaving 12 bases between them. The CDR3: CAIRARTENTGELFF. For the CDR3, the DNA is TGTGCCATCAGAGCAAGGACAGAGAACACCGGGGAGCTGTTTTTT.

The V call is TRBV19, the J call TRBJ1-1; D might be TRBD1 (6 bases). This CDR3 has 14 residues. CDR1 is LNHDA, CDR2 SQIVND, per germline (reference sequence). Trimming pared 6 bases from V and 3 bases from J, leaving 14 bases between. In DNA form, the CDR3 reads TGTGCCAGTAGCAAGCTAGCAGGGGACACTGAAGCTTTCTTT. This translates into CASSKLAGDTEAFF.

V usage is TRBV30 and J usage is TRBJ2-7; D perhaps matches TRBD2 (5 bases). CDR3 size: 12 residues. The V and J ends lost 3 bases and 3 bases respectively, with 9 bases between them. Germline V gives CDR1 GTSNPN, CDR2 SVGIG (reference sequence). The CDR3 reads CAWSGVIYEQYF. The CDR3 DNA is TGTGCCTGGAGCGGGGTCATCTACGAGCAGTACTTC.

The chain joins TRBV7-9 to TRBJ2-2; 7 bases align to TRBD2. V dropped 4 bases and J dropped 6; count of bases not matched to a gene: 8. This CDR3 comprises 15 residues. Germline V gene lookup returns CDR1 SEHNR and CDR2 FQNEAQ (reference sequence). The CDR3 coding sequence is TGTGCCAGCAGCTCAGGACTAGAGGATCCCGGGGAGCTGTTTTTT. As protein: CASSSGLEDPGELFF. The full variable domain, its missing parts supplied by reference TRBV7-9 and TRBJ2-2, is DTGVSQNPRHKITKRGQNVTFRCDPISEHNRLYWYRQTLGQGPEFLTYFQNEAQLEKSRLLSDRFSAERPKGSFSTLEIQRTEQGDSAMYLCASSSGLEDPGELFFGEGSRLTVL.

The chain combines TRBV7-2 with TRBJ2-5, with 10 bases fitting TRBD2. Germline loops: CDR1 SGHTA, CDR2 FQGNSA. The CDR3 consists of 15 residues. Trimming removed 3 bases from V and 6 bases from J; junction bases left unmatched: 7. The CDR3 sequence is CASSLDSGRSKTQYF. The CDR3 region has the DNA TGTGCCAGCAGCTTGGATAGCGGGAGGAGCAAGACCCAGTACTTC.